What follows are 8 T cell receptor beta chains derived from one specimen sequenced in a study of T cell repertoires in cytomegalovirus infection. TCRdb re-called the reads through MiXCR, storing one row per CDR3 protein. The sample contains 570,000 or so distinct CDR3 sequences, about 39% of which appear only once. These receptors lack a known antigen. The sequencing used cultured PBMCs, collected from culture after CMV antigen stimulation. Receptors were obtained from a human donor in good health (CMV status not recorded). Some clones in this sample may be carry-over from other donors' samples.

This clonotype has only a few counts. V and J are TRBV5-1 and TRBJ2-7; 8 bases line up with TRBD1. V trimming: 0 bases; J trimming: 2 bases; junction bases outside the gene matches: 1. This CDR3 has 14 residues. Per the germline V gene, CDR1 is SGHRS and CDR2 is YFSETQ. CDR3 nucleotides: TGCGCCAGCAGCTTGGTGACAGGGGCCTACGAGCAGTACTTC. Encoded protein: CASSLVTGAYEQYF.

This rearrangement joins TRBV6-5 to TRBJ1-4; D ambiguous. Germline V lookup: CDR1 MNHEY, CDR2 SVGAGI. V lost 5 bases, J lost 7 bases, and 17 bases lay in between. CDR3 length: 15 residues. As DNA, the CDR3 is TGTGCCAGCAGTGGGCGGGAAGCTAGCCGTGAAAAACTGTTTTTT. As protein: CASSGREASREKLFF.

The table lists this clonotype with many counts. J is TRBJ2-5 and V is TRBV7-2, with a tentative D call TRBD1 (6 bases). V lost 5 bases to trimming and J lost 0 bases, with 19 bases between them. Per the germline V gene, CDR1 is SGHTA and CDR2 is FQGNSA. The CDR3 is made up of 17 amino acids. CDR3 DNA: TGTGCCAGCAGCCGCCCGTCGGGGACATCGTACCAAGAGACCCAGTACTTC. Translation gives CASSRPSGTSYQETQYF.

The chain employs TRBV7-2 and TRBJ2-2; TRBD2 matches at 12 bases. The V and J ends lost 3 bases and 5 bases, in that order; junction bases with no gene match: 7. Germline CDR1 is SGHTA and CDR2 is FQGNSA. The CDR3 is made up of 17 amino acids. CDR3 bases: TGTGCCAGCAGCTTTCGGCTAGCGGGGGGGGGAACCGGGGAGCTGTTTTTT. The encoded protein is CASSFRLAGGGTGELFF.

This clonotype came up once. The genes are TRBV6-1 and TRBJ1-1; D is unresolved. The germline V and J ends were trimmed by 8 bases and 2 bases, with 18 bases remaining between them. CDR3 size: 15 residues. Germline-derived CDR1 and CDR2 are MNHNS and SASEGT. CDR3 sequence: CASLAKLMVNTEAFF. The CDR3 DNA is TGTGCCAGCCTGGCAAAACTAATGGTCAACACTGAAGCTTTCTTT.

This clonotype appeared many times. This chain uses TRBV7-2 with TRBJ2-4, with 7 nucleotides matching TRBD2. Germline V gene sequence: CDR1 SGHTA, CDR2 FQGNSA. V was pared by 6 bases and J by 6 bases, with 20 bases of the junction left unmatched. The CDR3 is 18 amino acids. CDR3 protein: CASSFRGVTTEGRNIQYF. CDR3 bases: TGTGCCAGCAGTTTCCGGGGGGTAACTACGGAGGGAAGAAACATTCAGTACTTC.

This clonotype was observed a handful of times. This sequence joins TRBV7-2 and TRBJ2-5; D possibly matches TRBD1 or TRBD2 (5 bases each). This CDR3 is 14 amino acids long. The germline gives CDR1 SGHTA, CDR2 FQGNSA. With 5 bases removed from V and 1 base from J, the gap between germline ends came to 11 bases. For the CDR3, the DNA is TGTGCCAGCAGCCCGGGACGGGTCCAAGAGACCCAGTACTTC. Protein product: CASSPGRVQETQYF.

About this clonotype itself: A much larger clone differs by one base, so this may be a read error. The chain combines TRBV7-2 with TRBJ2-5, with D uncertain. The ends were cut back, 2 bases at V and 1 base at J, with 8 bases in the middle. CDR1 SGHTA and CDR2 FQGNSA come from the germline V gene. The CDR3 is 14 amino acids. Written as DNA, the CDR3 is TGTGCCAGCAGCTTACACATCTTCCAAGAGACCCAGTACTTC. Protein product: CASSLHIFQETQYF.